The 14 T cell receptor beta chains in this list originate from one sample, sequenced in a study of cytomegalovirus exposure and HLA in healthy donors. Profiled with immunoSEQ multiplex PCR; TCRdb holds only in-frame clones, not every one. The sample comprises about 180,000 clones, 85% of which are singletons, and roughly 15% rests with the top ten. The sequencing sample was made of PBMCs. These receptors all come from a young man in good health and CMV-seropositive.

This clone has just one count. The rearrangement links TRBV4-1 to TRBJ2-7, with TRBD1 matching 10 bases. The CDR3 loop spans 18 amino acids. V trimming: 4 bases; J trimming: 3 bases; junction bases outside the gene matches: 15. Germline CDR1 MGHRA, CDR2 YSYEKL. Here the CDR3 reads CASSRTSGTGVANYEQYF. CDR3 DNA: TGCGCCAGCAGCCGAACCTCCGGGACAGGGGTTGCAAACTACGAGCAGTACTTC.

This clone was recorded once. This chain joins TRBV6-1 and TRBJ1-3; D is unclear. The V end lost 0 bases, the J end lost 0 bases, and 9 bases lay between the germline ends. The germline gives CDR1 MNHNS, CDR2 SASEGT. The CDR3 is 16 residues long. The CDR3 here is CASSEARGFSGNTIYF. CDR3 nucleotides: TGTGCCAGCAGTGAAGCACGCGGCTTCTCTGGAAACACCATATATTTT.

CDR3 region: CASSFSTGKNIQYF. CDR3 bases: TGTGCCAGCAGCTTCTCGACAGGGAAAAACATTCAGTACTTC. The chain joins TRBV7-2 to TRBJ2-4; 7 bases match TRBD1. J lost 4 bases, V lost 3 bases, and 3 bases had no gene match. In germline, CDR1 is SGHTA, CDR2 FQGNSA. This CDR3 contains 14 residues.

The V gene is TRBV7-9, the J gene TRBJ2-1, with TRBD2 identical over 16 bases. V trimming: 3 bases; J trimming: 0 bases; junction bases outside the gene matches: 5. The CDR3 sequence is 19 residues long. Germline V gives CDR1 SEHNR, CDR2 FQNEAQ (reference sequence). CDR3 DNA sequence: TGTGCCAGCAGCTTCCAGGGACTAGCGGGAGGGAGCTCCTACAATGAGCAGTTCTTC. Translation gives CASSFQGLAGGSSYNEQFF.

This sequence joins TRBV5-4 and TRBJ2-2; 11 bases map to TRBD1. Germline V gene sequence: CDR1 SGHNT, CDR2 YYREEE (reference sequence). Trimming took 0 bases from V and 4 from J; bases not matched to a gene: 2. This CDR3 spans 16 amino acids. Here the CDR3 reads CASSLGGQGGTGELFF. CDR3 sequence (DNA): TGTGCCAGCAGCTTGGGGGGACAGGGGGGCACCGGGGAGCTGTTTTTT.

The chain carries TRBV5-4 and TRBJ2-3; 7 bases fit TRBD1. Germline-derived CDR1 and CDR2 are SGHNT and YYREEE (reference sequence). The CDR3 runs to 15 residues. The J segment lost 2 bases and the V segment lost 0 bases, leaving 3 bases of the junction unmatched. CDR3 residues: CASSLVQGLTDTQYF. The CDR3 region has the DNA TGTGCCAGCAGCTTGGTACAGGGGCTCACAGATACGCAGTATTTT.

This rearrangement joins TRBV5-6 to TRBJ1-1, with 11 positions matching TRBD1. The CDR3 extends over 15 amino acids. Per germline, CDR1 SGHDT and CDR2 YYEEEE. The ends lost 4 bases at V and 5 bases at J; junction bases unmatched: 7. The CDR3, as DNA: TGTGCCAGCAGCACCGGGACAGGGGGTTGGACTGAAGCTTTCTTT. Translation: CASSTGTGGWTEAFF.

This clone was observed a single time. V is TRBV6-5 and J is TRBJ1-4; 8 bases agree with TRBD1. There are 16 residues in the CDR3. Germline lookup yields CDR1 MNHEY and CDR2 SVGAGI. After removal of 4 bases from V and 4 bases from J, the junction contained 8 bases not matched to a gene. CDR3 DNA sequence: TGTGCCAGCAGTTCCAACGACAGGGGTGGTAATGAAAAACTGTTTTTT. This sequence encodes CASSSNDRGGNEKLFF.

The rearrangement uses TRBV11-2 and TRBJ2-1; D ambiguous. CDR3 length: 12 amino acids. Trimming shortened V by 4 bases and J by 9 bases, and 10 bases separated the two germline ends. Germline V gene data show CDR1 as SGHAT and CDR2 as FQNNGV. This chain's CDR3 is CASSYQVGEQFF. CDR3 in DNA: TGTGCCAGCAGCTATCAGGTGGGTGAGCAGTTCTTC.

CDR3 residues: CASSLEPTSGHEQFF. CDR3 coding DNA: TGTGCCAGCAGCTTGGAACCGACTAGTGGCCATGAGCAGTTCTTC. The chain recombines TRBV5-6 with TRBJ2-1; D is perhaps TRBD2 (6 bases). CDR1 is SGHDT and CDR2 is YYEEEE in the germline V gene. The V and J ends lost 0 bases and 8 bases respectively, with 15 bases between them. This CDR3 spans 15 amino acids.

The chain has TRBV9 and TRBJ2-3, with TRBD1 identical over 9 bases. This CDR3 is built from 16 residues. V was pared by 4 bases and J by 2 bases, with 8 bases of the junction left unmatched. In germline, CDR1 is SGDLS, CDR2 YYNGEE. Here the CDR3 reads CASSSPGTGPTDTQYF. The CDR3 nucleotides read TGTGCCAGCAGCTCTCCCGGGACAGGGCCCACAGATACGCAGTATTTT.

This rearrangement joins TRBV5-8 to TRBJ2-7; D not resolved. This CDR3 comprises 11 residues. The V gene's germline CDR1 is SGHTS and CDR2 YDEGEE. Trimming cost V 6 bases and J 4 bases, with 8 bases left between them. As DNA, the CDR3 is TGTGCCAGCACCCTCACTTACGAGCAGTACTTC. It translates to CASTLTYEQYF. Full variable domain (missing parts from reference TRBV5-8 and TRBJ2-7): EAGVTQSPTHLIKTRGQQATLRCSPISGHTSVYWYQQALGLGLQFLLWYDEGEERNRGNFPPRFSGRQFPNYSSELNVNALELEDSALYLCASTLTYEQYFGPGTRLTVT.

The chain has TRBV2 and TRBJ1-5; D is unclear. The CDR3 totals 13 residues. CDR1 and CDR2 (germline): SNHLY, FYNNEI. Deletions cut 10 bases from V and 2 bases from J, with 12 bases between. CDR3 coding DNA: TGTGCCACAAGGAGGGAGGGCAATCAGCCCCAGCATTTT. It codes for CATRREGNQPQHF.

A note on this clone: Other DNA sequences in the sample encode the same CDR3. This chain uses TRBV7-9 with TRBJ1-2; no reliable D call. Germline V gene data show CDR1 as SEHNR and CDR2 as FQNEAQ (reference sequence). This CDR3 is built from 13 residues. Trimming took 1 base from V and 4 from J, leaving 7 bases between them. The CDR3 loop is CASSLGSGYGYTF. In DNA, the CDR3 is TGTGCCAGCAGCTTAGGTTCGGGCTATGGCTACACCTTC.